The present entry profiles one TCR beta chain with its context. Germline V gene lookup returns CDR1 SGHAT and CDR2 FQNNGV. The CDR3 is 13 amino acids. V lost 5 bases and J 4 bases, leaving 12 bases between the germline ends. Produced via immunoSEQ multiplex PCR; TCRdb's table is partial and in-frame only. Of roughly 70,000 clones in the sample, about nine tenths were seen once. This record comes from a study of OX40 agonist ivuxolimab in advanced cancers. This rearrangement joins TRBV11-2 to TRBJ2-7; D may be TRBD1 (5 bases). The sequence was obtained from an adult with an advanced solid tumor such as melanoma, head and neck, liver or kidney cancer. This specimen consisted of CD4+ or CD8+ T cells sorted from blood, obtained in a trial of the OX40 agonist ivuxolimab. The CDR3 protein is CASSQGSWYEQYF. DNA of the CDR3: TGTGCCAGCAGCCAGGGAAGCTGGTACGAGCAGTACTTC. Drawing the rest from reference TRBV11-2 and TRBJ2-7, the complete variable domain is EAGVAQSPRYKIIEKRQSVAFWCNPISGHATLYWYQQILGQGPKLLIQFQNNGVVDDSQLPKDRFSAERLKGVDSTLKIQPAKLEDSAVYLCASSQGSWYEQYFGPGTRLTVT.